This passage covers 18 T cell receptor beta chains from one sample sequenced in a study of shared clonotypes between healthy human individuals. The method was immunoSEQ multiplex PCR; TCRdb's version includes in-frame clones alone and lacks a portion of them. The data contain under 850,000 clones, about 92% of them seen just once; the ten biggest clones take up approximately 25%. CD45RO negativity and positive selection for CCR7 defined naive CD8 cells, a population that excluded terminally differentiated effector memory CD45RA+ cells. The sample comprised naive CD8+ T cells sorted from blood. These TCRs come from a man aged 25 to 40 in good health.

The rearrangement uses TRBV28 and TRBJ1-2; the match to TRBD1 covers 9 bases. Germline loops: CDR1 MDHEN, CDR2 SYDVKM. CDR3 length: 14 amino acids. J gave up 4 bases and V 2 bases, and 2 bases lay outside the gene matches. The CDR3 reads CASSLTGGGYGYTF. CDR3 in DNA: TGTGCCAGCAGTTTAACAGGGGGCGGCTATGGCTACACCTTC.

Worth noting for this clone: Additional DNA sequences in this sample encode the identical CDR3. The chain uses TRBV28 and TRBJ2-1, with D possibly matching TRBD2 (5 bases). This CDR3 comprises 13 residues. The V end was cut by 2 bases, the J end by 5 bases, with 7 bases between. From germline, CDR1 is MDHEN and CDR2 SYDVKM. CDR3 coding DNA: TGTGCCAGCAGTTTAGTCGGGGACAATGAGCAGTTCTTC. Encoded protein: CASSLVGDNEQFF.

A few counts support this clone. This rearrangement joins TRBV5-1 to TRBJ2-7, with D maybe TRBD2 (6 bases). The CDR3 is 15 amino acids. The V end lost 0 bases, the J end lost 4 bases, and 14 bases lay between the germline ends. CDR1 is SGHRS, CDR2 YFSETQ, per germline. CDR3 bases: TGCGCCAGCAGCTTGGAGCGACTAGTATCATACGAGCAGTACTTC. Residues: CASSLERLVSYEQYF.

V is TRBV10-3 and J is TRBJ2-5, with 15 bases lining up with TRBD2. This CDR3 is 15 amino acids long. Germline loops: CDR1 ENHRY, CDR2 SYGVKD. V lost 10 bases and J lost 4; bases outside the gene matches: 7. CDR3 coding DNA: TGTGCCACCGGACTAGCGGGAGGGCCGAGAGAGACCCAGTACTTC. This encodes CATGLAGGPRETQYF.

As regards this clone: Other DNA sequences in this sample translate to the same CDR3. CDR3 sequence (DNA): TGCAGCGTGGGACTAGCGGGCTACAATGAGCAGTTCTTC. It encodes CSVGLAGYNEQFF. This chain connects TRBV29-1 to TRBJ2-1; 12 bases match TRBD2. Trimming took 6 bases from V and 3 from J; bases not matched to a gene: 0. Germline loops: CDR1 SQVTM, CDR2 ANQGSEA. This CDR3 region has 13 residues.

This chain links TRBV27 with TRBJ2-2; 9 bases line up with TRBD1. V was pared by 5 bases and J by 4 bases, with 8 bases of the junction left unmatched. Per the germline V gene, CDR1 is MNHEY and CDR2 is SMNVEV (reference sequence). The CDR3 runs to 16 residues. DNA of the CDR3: TGTGCCAGCAGTCCCCGGACAGGGGCGATCACCGGGGAGCTGTTTTTT. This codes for CASSPRTGAITGELFF.

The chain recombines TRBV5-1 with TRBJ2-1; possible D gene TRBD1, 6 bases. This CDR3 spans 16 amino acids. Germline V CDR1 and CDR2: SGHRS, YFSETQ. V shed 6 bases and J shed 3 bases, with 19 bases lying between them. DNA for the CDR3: TGCGCCAGCACAACACAGGGCTTCGGCTACTACAATGAGCAGTTCTTC. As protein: CASTTQGFGYYNEQFF.

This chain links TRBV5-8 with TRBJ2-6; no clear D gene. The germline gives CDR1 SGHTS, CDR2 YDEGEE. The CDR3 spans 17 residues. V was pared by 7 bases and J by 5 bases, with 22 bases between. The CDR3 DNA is TGTGCCAGCGCTTCCAGTCATCCACAAAGTCGGGCCAACGTCCTGACTTTC. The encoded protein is CASASSHPQSRANVLTF.

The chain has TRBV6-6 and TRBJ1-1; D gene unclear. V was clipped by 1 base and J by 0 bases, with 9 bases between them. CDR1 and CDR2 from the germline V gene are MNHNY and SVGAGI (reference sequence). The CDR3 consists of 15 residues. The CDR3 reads CASSYFRSLNTEAFF. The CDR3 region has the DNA TGTGCCAGCAGTTACTTCAGGTCCTTGAACACTGAAGCTTTCTTT.

The CDR3 spells CASSPRSAPQYF. The DNA of the CDR3 is TGTGCCAGCAGCCCCCGCAGCGCTCCGCAGTATTTT. The chain uses TRBV27 and TRBJ2-3; D remains unclear. V was cut by 6 bases and J by 10 bases, with 14 bases left in between. The CDR3 totals 12 residues. Germline CDR1 and CDR2: MNHEY and SMNVEV (reference sequence).

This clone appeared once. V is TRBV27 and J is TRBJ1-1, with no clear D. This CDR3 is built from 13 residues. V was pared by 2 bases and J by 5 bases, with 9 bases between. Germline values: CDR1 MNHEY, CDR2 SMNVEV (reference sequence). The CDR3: CASSLVSGTEAFF. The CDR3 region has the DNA TGTGCCAGCAGTTTAGTAAGTGGAACTGAAGCTTTCTTT.

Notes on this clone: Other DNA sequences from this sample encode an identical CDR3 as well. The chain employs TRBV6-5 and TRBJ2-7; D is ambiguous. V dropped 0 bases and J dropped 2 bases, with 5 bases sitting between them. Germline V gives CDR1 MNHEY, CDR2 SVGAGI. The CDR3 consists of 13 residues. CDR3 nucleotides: TGTGCCAGCAGTTACTCGTCCCCCTACGAGCAGTACTTC. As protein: CASSYSSPYEQYF.

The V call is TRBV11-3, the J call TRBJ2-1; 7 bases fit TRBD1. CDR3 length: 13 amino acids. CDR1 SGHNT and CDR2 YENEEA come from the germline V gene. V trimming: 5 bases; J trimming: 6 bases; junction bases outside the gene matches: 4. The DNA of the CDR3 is TGTGCCAGCAGCATCGGGACAGCCAATGAGCAGTTCTTC. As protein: CASSIGTANEQFF.

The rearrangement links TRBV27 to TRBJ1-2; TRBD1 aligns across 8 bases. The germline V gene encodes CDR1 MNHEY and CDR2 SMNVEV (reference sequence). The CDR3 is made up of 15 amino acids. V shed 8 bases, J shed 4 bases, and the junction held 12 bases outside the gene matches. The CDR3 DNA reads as TGTGCCAGCCGCCCTTTGGGACAGGCGAGCTATGGCTACACCTTC. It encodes CASRPLGQASYGYTF.

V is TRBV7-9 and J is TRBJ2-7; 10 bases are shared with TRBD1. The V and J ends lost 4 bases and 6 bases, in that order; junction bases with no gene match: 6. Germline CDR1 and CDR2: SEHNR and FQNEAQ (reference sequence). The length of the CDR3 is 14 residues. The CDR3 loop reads CASSSPGQGSEQYF. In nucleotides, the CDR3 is TGTGCCAGCAGCTCCCCGGGACAGGGGAGCGAGCAGTACTTC.

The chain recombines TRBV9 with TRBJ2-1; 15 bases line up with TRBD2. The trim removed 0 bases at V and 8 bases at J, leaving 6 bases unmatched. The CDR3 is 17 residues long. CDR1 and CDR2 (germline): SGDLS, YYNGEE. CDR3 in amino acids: CASSVARTSGRGDEQFF. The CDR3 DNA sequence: TGTGCCAGCAGCGTAGCAAGGACTAGCGGGAGGGGGGATGAGCAGTTCTTC.

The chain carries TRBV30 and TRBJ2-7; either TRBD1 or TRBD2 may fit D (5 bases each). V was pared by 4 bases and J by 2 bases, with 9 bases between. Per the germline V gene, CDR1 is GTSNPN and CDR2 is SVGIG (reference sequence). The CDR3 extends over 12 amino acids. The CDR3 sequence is CAWTGTTYEQYF. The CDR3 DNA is TGTGCCTGGACAGGGACCACCTACGAGCAGTACTTC. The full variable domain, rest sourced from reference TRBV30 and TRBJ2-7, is SQTIHQWPATLVQPVGSPLSLECTVEGTSNPNLYWYRQAAGRGLQLLFYSVGIGQISSEVPQNLSASRPQDRQFILSSKKLLLSDSGFYLCAWTGTTYEQYFGPGTRLTVT.

The CDR3 DNA sequence: TGTGCCAGCAGTAATCCGGGACAGTCCTACGAGCAGTACTTC. Translated: CASSNPGQSYEQYF. The J gene is TRBJ2-7, the V gene TRBV11-1, with 7 bases lining up with TRBD1. Germline-derived CDR1 and CDR2 are SGHAT and FQDESV (reference sequence). The CDR3 covers 14 residues. Germline trimming cut 6 bases from V and 1 base from J; bases unmatched to any gene: 6.